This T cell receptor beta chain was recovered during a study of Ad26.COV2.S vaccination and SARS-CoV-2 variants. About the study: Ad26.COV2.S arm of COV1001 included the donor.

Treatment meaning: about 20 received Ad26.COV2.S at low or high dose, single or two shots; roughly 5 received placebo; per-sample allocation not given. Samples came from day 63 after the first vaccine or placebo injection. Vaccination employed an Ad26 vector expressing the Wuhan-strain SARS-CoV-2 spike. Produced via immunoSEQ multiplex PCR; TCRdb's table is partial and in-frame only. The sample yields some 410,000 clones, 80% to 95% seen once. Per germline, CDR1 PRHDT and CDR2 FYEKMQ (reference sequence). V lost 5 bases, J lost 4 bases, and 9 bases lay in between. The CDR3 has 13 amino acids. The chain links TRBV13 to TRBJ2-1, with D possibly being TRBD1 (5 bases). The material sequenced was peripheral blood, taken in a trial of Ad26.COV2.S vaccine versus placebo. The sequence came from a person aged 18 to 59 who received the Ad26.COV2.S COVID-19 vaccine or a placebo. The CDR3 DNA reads TGTGCCAGCAGCATGGACAAATACAATGAGCAGTTCTTC. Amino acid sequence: CASSMDKYNEQFF.